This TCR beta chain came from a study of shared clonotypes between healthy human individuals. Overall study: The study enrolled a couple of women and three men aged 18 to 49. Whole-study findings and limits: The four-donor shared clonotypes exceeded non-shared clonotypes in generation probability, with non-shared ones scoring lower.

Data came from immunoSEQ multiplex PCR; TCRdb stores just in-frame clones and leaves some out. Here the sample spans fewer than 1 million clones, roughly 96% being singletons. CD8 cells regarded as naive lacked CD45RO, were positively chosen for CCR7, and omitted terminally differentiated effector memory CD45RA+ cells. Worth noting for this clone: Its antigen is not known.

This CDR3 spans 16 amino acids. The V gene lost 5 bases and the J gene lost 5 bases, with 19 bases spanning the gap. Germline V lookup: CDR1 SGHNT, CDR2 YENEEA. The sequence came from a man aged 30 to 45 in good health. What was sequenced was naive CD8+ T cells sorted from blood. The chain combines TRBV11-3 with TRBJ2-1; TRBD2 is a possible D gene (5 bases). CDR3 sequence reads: CASSLRSGIPNNEQFF. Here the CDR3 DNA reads TGTGCCAGCAGCCTACGAAGCGGAATACCTAACAATGAGCAGTTCTTC. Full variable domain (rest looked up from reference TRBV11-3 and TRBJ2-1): EAGVVQSPRYKIIEKKQPVAFWCNPISGHNTLYWYLQNLGQGPELLIRYENEEAVDDSQLPKDRFSAERLKGVDSTLKIQPAELGDSAVYLCASSLRSGIPNNEQFFGPGTRLTVL.